Only a few counts were recorded for the clone carrying this T cell receptor (beta chain). Its antigen is unknown. It may be a read error: a sequence one base away is much more abundant. This sample was included in a study of post-analysis software for immune sequencing data. Carried by the TCR beta cDNA libraries were unique molecular identifiers. TCRdb passed the PCR reads through MiXCR, listing each CDR3 protein once. Here the sample spans 700,000 to 900,000 distinct CDR3 sequences, 46% being singletons. The CDR3 is 16 residues long. Looked up from germline, CDR1 is DFQATT and CDR2 is SNEGSKA (reference sequence). The ends lost 5 bases at V and 9 bases at J; junction bases unmatched: 13. Study-level points and caveats: Among five TRBV segments more frequent in patients than controls were TRBV5-6, TRBV5-1 and TRBV20-1.

Sequenced sample: blood. The source is a girl between 10 and 17 years old with multiple sclerosis. The genes are TRBV20-1 and TRBJ2-1, with 13 nucleotides matching TRBD2. The chain's CDR3 is CSAFPKGLAGISEQFF. CDR3 coding DNA: TGCAGTGCTTTCCCTAAGGGACTAGCGGGAATCAGTGAGCAGTTCTTC.